A selection of T cell receptor beta chains follows, all from one sample in a study of Graves' ophthalmopathy and Graves' hyperthyroidism. MiXCR, run by TCRdb on the multiplex PCR reads, gives a single entry per CDR3 protein. The sample yields just over 600,000 distinct CDR3 sequences, 20% to 25% seen once. Sequencing was performed on peripheral blood. Receptors were obtained from a woman between 18 and 29 years old with stable Graves' hyperthyroidism. Some clones in this sample may be carry-over from other donors' samples. The CDR3 runs from the conserved cysteine through the conserved F or W. A D gene is named only where the DNA matches it firmly. The size field is filled for only some rows; it gives once, few, many or a size class.

j_gene	d_gene	abundance	v_gene	CDR3nt	CDR3aa
TRBJ2-7	-	many	TRBV5-1	TGCGCCAGCAGCCCCCCCCCGGGGCGAGACTACGAGCAGTACTTC	CASSPPPGRDYEQYF
TRBJ2-7	-	many	TRBV19	TGTGCCAGTAGTTGGGATAGCGGCACCTACGAGCAGTACTTC	CASSWDSGTYEQYF
TRBJ1-5	-	many	TRBV7-2	TGTGCCAGCGGCACCGGGGCCGCAGGGCAGCCCCAGCATTTT	CASGTGAAGQPQHF
TRBJ2-5	TRBD2	few	TRBV6-5	TGTGCCAGCAGTTATTTAACTAGCGGGAGACGAGAGACCCAGTACTTC	CASSYLTSGRRETQYF
TRBJ2-4	-	many	TRBV20-1	TGCAGTGCGGATGGAGAGCTCAATAGGCCTTTCCCACTAGCCAAAAACATTCAGTACTTC	CSADGELNRPFPLAKNIQYF
TRBJ2-7	-	-	TRBV28	TGTGCCAGCAGTTTTTGGACACTGGGCACCCCCTACGAGCAGTACTTC	CASSFWTLGTPYEQYF
TRBJ2-7	-	-	TRBV13	TGTGCCAGCGGGTCGTTCCACGAGCAGTACTTC	CASGSFHEQYF
TRBJ1-1	-	many	TRBV12-3/TRBV12-4	TGTGCCAGCAGTTTACCCGGTCACGGGGCTGAAGCTTTCTTT	CASSLPGHGAEAFF
TRBJ2-5	-	-	TRBV5-8	TGTGCCAGCAGCTTATACGTACAAACCATGGGAGGAGAGACCCAGTACTTC	CASSLYVQTMGGETQYF
TRBJ2-2	-	many	TRBV7-6	TGTGCCAGCAGCCCAGAGACAGTAGCGAACACCGGGGAGCTGTTTTTT	CASSPETVANTGELFF
TRBJ2-7	TRBD1	many	TRBV6-5	TGTGCCAGCAGAGGACAGGGTGGCCACGAGCAGTACTTC	CASRGQGGHEQYF
TRBJ1-2	-	few	TRBV6-1	TGTGCCAGTAAGAGCTATGGCTACACCTTC	CASKSYGYTF
TRBJ1-5	TRBD1	-	TRBV7-2	TGTGCCAGCAGCCCAAACAGGGGTGGGCAGCCCCAGCATTTT	CASSPNRGGQPQHF
TRBJ1-5	-	many	TRBV6-1	TGTGCCAGCAGTCCGAGCGGGATTCGGCAGCCCCAGCATTTT	CASSPSGIRQPQHF
TRBJ2-7	-	many	TRBV10-3	TGTGCCATCAGTGAGGAGGAGAGCTCCTACGAGCAGTACTTC	CAISEEESSYEQYF
TRBJ1-6	-	-	TRBV6-1	TGTGCCAGCAGTGAAAAGGTGGGGCGAAGTCACAATAAAGTTTTT	CASSEKVGRSHNKVF
TRBJ2-5	TRBD1	many	TRBV6-1	TGTGCCAGCAGTGACCGGGACAGGTTACCCCAGTACTTC	CASSDRDRLPQYF
TRBJ1-1	TRBD1	many	TRBV28	TGTGCCAGCAGTTCTAGTCCGGGACAGGGAAGGTCTGAAGCTTTCTTT	CASSSSPGQGRSEAFF
TRBJ2-7	TRBD1	-	TRBV20-1	TGCAGTGCCCCCGGACAGGGGGGATTTGGGAGCTCCTACGAGCAGTACTTC	CSAPGQGGFGSSYEQYF
TRBJ2-7	-	many	TRBV6-1	TGTGCCAGCAGTGAAGGTCTGGCTCGTCGAGGTAGCGAGCAGTACTTC	CASSEGLARRGSEQYF
TRBJ1-5	-	many	TRBV12-3/TRBV12-4	TGTGCCAGCAGTTTAGTCGTCGGTCAGCCCCAGCATTTT	CASSLVVGQPQHF
TRBJ2-5	TRBD2	-	TRBV28	TGTGCCAGCAGACGCAAAGGACTAGCGGCGACAGAGACCCAGTACTTC	CASRRKGLAATETQYF